Following are 14 T cell receptor beta chains from one sample sequenced in a study of T cells in Graves' hyperthyroidism and ophthalmopathy. Amplification yielded TCR beta CDR3 regions, with RNA transcripts as the source. The HTBI primer set served for first-round RT-PCR of the TCR CDR3. TCRdb re-called the multiplex PCR reads with MiXCR, one entry per CDR3 protein. The data contain approximately 570,000 distinct CDR3 sequences, just under 20% of them singletons. Material for sequencing was blood. The receptors originated from a middle-aged man with Graves' ophthalmopathy.

This clonotype was detected ten times or more. A junction end diverges from the germline sequence, so it may reflect a read error. The V gene is TRBV5-1, the J gene TRBJ2-7; D gene unclear. CDR3 length: 11 amino acids. Germline V gene sequence: CDR1 SGHRS, CDR2 YFSETQ. As DNA, the CDR3 is TGTGCCAGCAGTCATAACTACGAGCAGTACTTC. Residues: CASSHNYEQYF.

This rearrangement joins TRBV5-8 to TRBJ1-4; D uncertain. The CDR3 is 13 residues long. V lost 4 bases and J lost 4, with 8 bases in between. Germline assignment: CDR1 SGHTS and CDR2 YDEGEE. The CDR3 region has the DNA TGTGCCAGCAGCCTACAGTTTAATGAAAAACTGTTTTTT. Amino acid sequence: CASSLQFNEKLFF. Combining the CDR3 with reference TRBV5-8 and TRBJ1-4 gives the whole variable domain EAGVTQSPTHLIKTRGQQATLRCSPISGHTSVYWYQQALGLGLQFLLWYDEGEERNRGNFPPRFSGRQFPNYSSELNVNALELEDSALYLCASSLQFNEKLFFGSGTQLSVL.

The V call is TRBV5-1, the J call TRBJ2-1; 7 nucleotides agree with TRBD2. The CDR3 is made up of 14 amino acids. CDR1 is SGHRS and CDR2 is YFSETQ in the germline V gene. Trimming at V came to 0 bases and at J to 6 bases, leaving 3 bases not matched to a gene. CDR3 region: CASSLGTSINEQFF. The CDR3 DNA follows: TGCGCCAGCAGCTTGGGGACTAGTATCAATGAGCAGTTCTTC.

About this clonotype: A much larger clone lies a single base off, so this may be a read error. This chain uses TRBV12-3 or TRBV12-4 with TRBJ2-1; 8 bases map to TRBD2. The CDR3 is 14 amino acids. The V and J ends lost 8 bases and 14 bases, in that order; junction bases with no gene match: 17. The chain's CDR3 is CASGPGLATSEKFF. CDR3 in DNA: TGTGCCAGCGGCCCAGGACTAGCTACCTCCGAAAAGTTCTTC.

There are a few counts of this clonotype. The genes are TRBV29-1 and TRBJ1-1, with 8 bases that match TRBD1. This CDR3 is built from 14 residues. Germline loops: CDR1 SQVTM, CDR2 ANQGSEA. After removal of 5 bases from V and 4 bases from J, the junction contained 9 bases not matched to a gene. The CDR3 DNA reads as TGCAGCGTTACGCAGGGGGCGATGGGCACTGAAGCTTTCTTT. Translation gives CSVTQGAMGTEAFF.

This clonotype has a handful of counts. V and J are TRBV19 and TRBJ2-1, with 8 bases fitting TRBD2. V gave up 1 base and J gave up 5 bases; unmatched junction bases: 7. Germline V gene lookup returns CDR1 LNHDA and CDR2 SQIVND (reference sequence). This CDR3 has 16 amino acids. The CDR3 DNA reads as TGTGCCAGTAGTATAGTTACGGGGGGGAGTAACAATGAGCAGTTCTTC. Protein: CASSIVTGGSNNEQFF.

In this sample, this clonotype turned up a few times. One end of the junction fails to match germline, which may point to a read error. The chain couples TRBV7-9 to TRBJ1-2, with D possibly being TRBD1 (6 bases). Germline loops: CDR1 SEHNR, CDR2 FQNEAQ (reference sequence). The CDR3 contains 16 residues. As DNA, the CDR3 is TGTGCCAACAGCTTAGGGGGTCAGGTACTCAACTATGGCTACACCTTC. Translating it yields CANSLGGQVLNYGYTF.

This clonotype was observed a handful of times. This chain links TRBV6-2 or TRBV6-3 with TRBJ1-2, with D maybe TRBD1 (6 bases). CDR1 is MNHEY, CDR2 SVGEGT, per germline. The V gene lost 6 bases and the J gene lost 8 bases, with 22 bases spanning the gap. The CDR3 totals 15 residues. The CDR3 is CASRTPRGTSGGYTF. As DNA, the CDR3 is TGTGCCAGCAGGACCCCGAGGGGGACCTCAGGGGGCTACACCTTC.

This clonotype has more than one count but fewer than ten. CDR3 region: CSAGGDRFHRNTEAFF. The CDR3 nucleotides read TGCAGTGCTGGGGGGGACAGATTCCACCGGAACACTGAAGCTTTCTTT. The genes are TRBV20-1 and TRBJ1-1, with 7 bases lining up with TRBD1. Germline CDR1 and CDR2: DFQATT and SNEGSKA (reference sequence). There are 16 residues in the CDR3. The V and J ends lost 5 bases and 1 base, in that order; junction bases with no gene match: 13.

Concerning this clonotype itself: As the CDR3 is not closed by the conserved phenylalanine or tryptophan, this likely results from a read error. The chain carries TRBV5-1 and TRBJ2-1; D is unclear. CDR3 length equals 15 residues. V lost 3 bases and J lost 5, with 15 bases in between. CDR1 and CDR2 (germline): SGHRS, YFSETQ. This CDR3 reads CASSWGRVTHNEQFL. CDR3 coding DNA: TGCGCCAGCAGCTGGGGAAGGGTCACGCACAATGAGCAGTTCCTC.

This chain connects TRBV19 to TRBJ1-2; 7 bases line up with TRBD1. Germline V gene data show CDR1 as LNHDA and CDR2 as SQIVND (reference sequence). After removal of 5 bases from V and 2 bases from J, the junction contained 8 bases not matched to a gene. This CDR3 is built from 15 residues. The CDR3 bases are TGTGCCAGTAGTGGCCTTTTGACAGGGAACTATGGCTACACCTTC. It specifies CASSGLLTGNYGYTF.

The genes are TRBV10-3 and TRBJ2-7; 9 bases match TRBD2. The V gene end was trimmed by 4 bases and the J gene end by 0 bases; junction bases not matched to a gene: 10. The CDR3 consists of 17 residues. CDR1 ENHRY and CDR2 SYGVKD come from the germline V gene. The CDR3 spells CAISGLAANPSSYEQYF. As DNA, the CDR3 is TGTGCCATCAGTGGACTAGCGGCTAACCCCAGCTCCTACGAGCAGTACTTC.

The chain links TRBV12-3 or TRBV12-4 to TRBJ2-5, with D perhaps matching TRBD1 or TRBD2 (5 bases each). V lost 2 bases and J 5 bases, leaving 18 bases between the germline ends. CDR3 length: 16 residues. Here the CDR3 reads CASSLILPRGGETQYF. The CDR3 bases are TGTGCCAGCAGTTTAATACTCCCAAGGGGCGGGGAGACCCAGTACTTC.

The rearrangement joins TRBV3-1 to TRBJ1-1, with unresolved D. Germline V gives CDR1 LGHDT, CDR2 YNNKEL (reference sequence). The CDR3 runs to 11 residues. V lost 2 bases to trimming and J lost 11 bases, with 9 bases between them. CDR3 DNA: TGTGCCAGCAGCCAATTCGGGAGGGCTTTCTTT. This translates into CASSQFGRAFF.